The clone carrying this TCR beta chain was observed many times. Patients had received no treatment of any kind before thyroid surgery. TCRdb re-called the PCR reads with MiXCR. The data show 30,000 to 45,000 clones, with about 29% seen just once and 11% held by the top ten. This specimen comes from a study of metastatic and nonmetastatic thyroid tumors. About the research overall: Repertoires from malignant and benign thyroid patients were compared across blood and tumor or nodule tissue.

The TCR originated in a male donor with papillary thyroid cancer or a benign thyroid nodule (not recorded which). Some clones in this sample may be carry-over from other donors' samples. Sequencing input: blood.

The CDR3 spells CASSLDGNSPLHF. The CDR3 DNA sequence: TGTGCCAGTAGTCTCGATGGAAATTCACCCCTCCACTTT. The chain carries TRBV19 and TRBJ1-6, with D uncertain. The V gene lost 5 bases and the J gene lost 7 bases, with 9 bases spanning the gap. This CDR3 comprises 13 residues. Germline V lookup: CDR1 LNHDA, CDR2 SQIVND (reference sequence).